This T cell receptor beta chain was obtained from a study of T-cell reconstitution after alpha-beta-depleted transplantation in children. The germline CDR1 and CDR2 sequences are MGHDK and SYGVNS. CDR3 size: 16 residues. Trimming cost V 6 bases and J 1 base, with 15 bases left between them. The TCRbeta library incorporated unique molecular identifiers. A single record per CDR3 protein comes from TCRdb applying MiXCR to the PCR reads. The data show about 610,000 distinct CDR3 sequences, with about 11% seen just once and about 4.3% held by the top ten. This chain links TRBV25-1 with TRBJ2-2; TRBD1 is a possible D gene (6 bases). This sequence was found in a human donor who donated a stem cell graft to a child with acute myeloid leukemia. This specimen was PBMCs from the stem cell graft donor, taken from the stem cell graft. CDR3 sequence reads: CASRRGGRGNTGELFF. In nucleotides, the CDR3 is TGTGCCAGCAGGAGAGGGGGACGGGGGAACACCGGGGAGCTGTTTTTT.